The 7 T cell receptor beta chains presented below share a single source sample, sequenced in a study of cytomegalovirus exposure and HLA in healthy donors. Data came from immunoSEQ multiplex PCR; TCRdb stores just in-frame clones and leaves some out. The data hold tens of thousands of clones, with 96% observed a single time. The sequenced sample was PBMCs. These receptors originate from a woman younger than 30 in good health and CMV-seropositive.

V is TRBV28 and J is TRBJ2-5; TRBD2 matches 7 bases. This CDR3 is 14 amino acids long. Per the germline V gene, CDR1 is MDHEN and CDR2 is SYDVKM. V was clipped by 2 bases and J by 2 bases; unmatched bases: 2. DNA of the CDR3: TGTGCCAGCAGTTTAAGGCGGGAGCAAGAGACCCAGTACTTC. Encoded protein: CASSLRREQETQYF. The whole variable domain, remainder taken from reference TRBV28 and TRBJ2-5, is DVKVTQSSRYLVKRTGEKVFLECVQDMDHENMFWYRQDPGLGLRLIYFSYDVKMKEKGDIPEGYSVSREKKERFSLILESASTNQTSMYLCASSLRREQETQYFGPGTRLLVL.

This chain connects TRBV9 to TRBJ2-3, with TRBD2 matching over 9 bases. J lost 6 bases, V lost 0 bases, and 5 bases had no gene match. Germline CDR1 and CDR2: SGDLS and YYNGEE. The CDR3 extends over 15 amino acids. CDR3 sequence reads: CASSVGVSGSDTQYF. The CDR3 region has the DNA TGTGCCAGCAGCGTAGGTGTTAGCGGGAGCGATACGCAGTATTTT.

This chain links TRBV6-1 with TRBJ2-6; D is unresolved. The CDR3 sequence is 18 residues long. Germline V CDR1 and CDR2: MNHNS, SASEGT. Trimming took 4 bases from V and 5 from J, leaving 21 bases between them. CDR3 sequence (DNA): TGTGCCAGCAGTGTTGTTAGCTATGCACAAAGTCGGGCCAACGTCCTGACTTTC. Its protein product is CASSVVSYAQSRANVLTF.

The chain uses TRBV9 and TRBJ2-5, with 10 bases that match TRBD2. The CDR3 is made up of 18 amino acids. V trimming: 0 bases; J trimming: 1 base; junction bases outside the gene matches: 9. Germline CDR1 is SGDLS and CDR2 is YYNGEE. DNA of the CDR3: TGTGCCAGCAGCGTAGGGACTAGCGGCCCATCCAGCCAAGAGACCCAGTACTTC. As protein: CASSVGTSGPSSQETQYF.

The chain uses TRBV11-3 and TRBJ2-7; D gene unclear. Germline CDR1 SGHNT, CDR2 YENEEA. The CDR3 length is 15 residues. Trimming left V 3 bases short and J 2 bases short, with 14 bases between. The CDR3 DNA follows: TGTGCCAGCAGCTTCCGATCCGGGTTCACCTACGAGCAGTACTTC. It encodes CASSFRSGFTYEQYF.

The chain carries TRBV19 and TRBJ1-4; a possible D gene is TRBD1 (5 bases). CDR3 size: 16 residues. CDR1 is LNHDA, CDR2 SQIVND, per germline (reference sequence). Between the trimmed V and J ends, which lost 1 base and 1 base, there was a span of 10 bases. The CDR3 bases are TGTGCCAGTAGTATAGGGACACTCCTAACTAATGAAAAACTGTTTTTT. The encoded protein is CASSIGTLLTNEKLFF.

The chain is built from TRBV2 and TRBJ1-5, with 8 bases that match TRBD1. The CDR3 covers 14 residues. Germline lookup yields CDR1 SNHLY and CDR2 FYNNEI. J gave up 6 bases and V 3 bases, and 4 bases lay outside the gene matches. The CDR3 DNA is TGTGCCAGCAGTGACTCAGGGGGCATTCAGCCCCAGCATTTT. Its translation is CASSDSGGIQPQHF.